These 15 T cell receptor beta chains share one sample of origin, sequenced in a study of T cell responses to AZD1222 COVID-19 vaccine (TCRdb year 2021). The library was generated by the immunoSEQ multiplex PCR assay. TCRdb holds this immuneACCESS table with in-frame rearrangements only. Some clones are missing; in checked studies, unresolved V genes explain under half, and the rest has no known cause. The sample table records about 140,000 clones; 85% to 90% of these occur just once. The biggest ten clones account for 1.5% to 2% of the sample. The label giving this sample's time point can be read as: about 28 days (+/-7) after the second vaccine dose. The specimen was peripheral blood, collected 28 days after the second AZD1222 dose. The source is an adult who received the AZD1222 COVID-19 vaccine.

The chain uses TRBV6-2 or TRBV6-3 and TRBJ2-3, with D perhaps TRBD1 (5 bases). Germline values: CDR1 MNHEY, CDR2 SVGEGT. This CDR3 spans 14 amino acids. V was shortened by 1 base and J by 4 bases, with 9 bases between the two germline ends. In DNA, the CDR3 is TGTGCCAGCAGTTACTTCGCAGGGTCAGATACGCAGTATTTT. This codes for CASSYFAGSDTQYF.

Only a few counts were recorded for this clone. CDR3 bases: TGCGCCAGCAGGCCGGGACAGACAAAAGATGCCTACGAGCAGTACTTC. Protein sequence: CASRPGQTKDAYEQYF. The chain links TRBV10-1 to TRBJ2-7, with 7 bases lining up with TRBD1. The CDR3 covers 16 residues. Germline V gene sequence: CDR1 WNHNN, CDR2 SYGVQD (reference sequence). With V trimmed by 6 bases and J by 2 bases, 13 bases remained unmatched.

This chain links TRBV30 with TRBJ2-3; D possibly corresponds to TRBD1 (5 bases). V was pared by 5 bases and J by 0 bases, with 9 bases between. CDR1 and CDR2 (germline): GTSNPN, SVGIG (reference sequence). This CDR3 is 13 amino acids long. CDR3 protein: CAWGPGSTDTQYF. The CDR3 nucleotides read TGTGCCTGGGGGCCAGGGAGCACAGATACGCAGTATTTT.

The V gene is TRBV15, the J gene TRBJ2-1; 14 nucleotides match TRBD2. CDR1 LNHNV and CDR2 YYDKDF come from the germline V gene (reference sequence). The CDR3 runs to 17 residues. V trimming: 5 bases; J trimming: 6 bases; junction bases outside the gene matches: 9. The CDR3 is CATSDGTSGSWGNEQFF. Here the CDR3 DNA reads TGTGCCACCAGCGACGGGACTAGCGGGAGTTGGGGCAATGAGCAGTTCTTC. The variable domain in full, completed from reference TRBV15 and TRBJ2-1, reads DAMVIQNPRYQVTQFGKPVTLSCSQTLNHNVMYWYQQKSSQAPKLLFHYYDKDFNNEADTPDNFQSRRPNTSFCFLDIRSPGLGDTAMYLCATSDGTSGSWGNEQFFGPGTRLTVL.

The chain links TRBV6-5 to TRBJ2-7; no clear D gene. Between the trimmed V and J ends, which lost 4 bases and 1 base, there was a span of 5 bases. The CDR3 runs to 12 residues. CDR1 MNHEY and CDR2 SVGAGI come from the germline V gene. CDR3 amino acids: CASSFGSYEQYF. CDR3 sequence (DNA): TGTGCCAGCAGTTTCGGTTCCTACGAGCAGTACTTC.

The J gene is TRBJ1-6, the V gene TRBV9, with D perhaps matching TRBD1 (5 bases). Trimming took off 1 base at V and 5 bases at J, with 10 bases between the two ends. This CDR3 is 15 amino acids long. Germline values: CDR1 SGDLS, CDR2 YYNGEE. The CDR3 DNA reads TGTGCCAGCAGCGTAATGGGCAGGGATAATTCACCCCTCCACTTT. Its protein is CASSVMGRDNSPLHF.

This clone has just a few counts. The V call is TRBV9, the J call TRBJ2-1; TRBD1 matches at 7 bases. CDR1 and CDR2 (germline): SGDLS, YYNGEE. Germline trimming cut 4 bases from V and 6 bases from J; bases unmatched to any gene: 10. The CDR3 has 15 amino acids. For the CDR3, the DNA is TGTGCCAGCAGCCCGGGACAGAGTATACCCAATGAGCAGTTCTTC. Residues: CASSPGQSIPNEQFF. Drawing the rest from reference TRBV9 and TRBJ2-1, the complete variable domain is DSGVTQTPKHLITATGQRVTLRCSPRSGDLSVYWYQQSLDQGLQFLIQYYNGEERAKGNILERFSAQQFPDLHSELNLSSLELGDSALYFCASSPGQSIPNEQFFGPGTRLTVL.

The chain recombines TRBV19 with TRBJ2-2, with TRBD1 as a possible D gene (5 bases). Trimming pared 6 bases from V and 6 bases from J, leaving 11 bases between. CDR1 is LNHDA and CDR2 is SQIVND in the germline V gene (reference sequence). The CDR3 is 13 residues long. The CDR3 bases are TGTGCCAGTAGGGACACGGGCCCCGGGGAGCTGTTTTTT. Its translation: CASRDTGPGELFF.

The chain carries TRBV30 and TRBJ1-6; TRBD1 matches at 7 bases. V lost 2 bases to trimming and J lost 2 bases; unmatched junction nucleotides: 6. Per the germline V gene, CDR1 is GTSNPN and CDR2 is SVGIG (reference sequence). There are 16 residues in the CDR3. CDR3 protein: CAWSQGQGAYNSPLHF. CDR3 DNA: TGTGCCTGGAGTCAAGGGCAGGGGGCCTATAATTCACCCCTCCACTTT.

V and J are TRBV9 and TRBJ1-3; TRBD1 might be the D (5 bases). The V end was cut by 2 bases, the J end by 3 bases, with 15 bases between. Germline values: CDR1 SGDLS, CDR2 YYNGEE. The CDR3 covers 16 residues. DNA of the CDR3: TGTGCCAGCAGCGTGACAGCGGACGTTAATGGAAACACCATATATTTT. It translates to CASSVTADVNGNTIYF.

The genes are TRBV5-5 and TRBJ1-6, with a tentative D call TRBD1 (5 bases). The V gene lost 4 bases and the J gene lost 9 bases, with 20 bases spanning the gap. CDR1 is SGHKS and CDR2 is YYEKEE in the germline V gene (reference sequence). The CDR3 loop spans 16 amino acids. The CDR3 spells CASSTGASQSGSPLHF. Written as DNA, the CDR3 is TGTGCCAGCAGCACCGGGGCCTCCCAGTCGGGTTCACCCCTCCACTTT.

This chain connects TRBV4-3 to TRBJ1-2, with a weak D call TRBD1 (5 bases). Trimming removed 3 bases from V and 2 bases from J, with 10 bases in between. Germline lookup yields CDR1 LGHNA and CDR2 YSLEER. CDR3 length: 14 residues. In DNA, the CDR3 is TGCGCCAGCAGCCAGGCCGCAGGGAACTATGGCTACACCTTC. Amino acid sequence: CASSQAAGNYGYTF.

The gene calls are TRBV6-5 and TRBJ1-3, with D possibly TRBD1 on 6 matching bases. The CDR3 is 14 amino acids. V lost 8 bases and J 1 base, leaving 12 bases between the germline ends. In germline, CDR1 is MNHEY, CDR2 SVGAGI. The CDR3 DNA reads TGTGCCAGCGGGGGCGCTTTATCTGGAAACACCATATATTTT. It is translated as CASGGALSGNTIYF.

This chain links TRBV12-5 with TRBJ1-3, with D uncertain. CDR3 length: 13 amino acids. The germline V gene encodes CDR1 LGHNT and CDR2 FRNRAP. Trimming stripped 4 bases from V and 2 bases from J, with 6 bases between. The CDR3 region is CASGSQTGNTIYF. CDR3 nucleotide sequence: TGTGCTAGTGGTTCGCAAACTGGAAACACCATATATTTT.

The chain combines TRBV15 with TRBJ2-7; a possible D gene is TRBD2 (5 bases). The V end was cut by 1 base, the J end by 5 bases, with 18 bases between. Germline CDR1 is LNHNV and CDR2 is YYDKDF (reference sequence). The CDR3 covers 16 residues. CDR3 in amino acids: CATSRAERRLGHEQYF. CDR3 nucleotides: TGTGCCACCAGCAGAGCAGAGCGGCGGCTCGGACACGAGCAGTACTTC.